The next 15 T cell receptor beta chains were all read from a single sample in a study of blood T cell repertoires in COVID-19. Libraries were prepared by immunoSEQ multiplex PCR; TCRdb keeps only in-frame clonotypes and omits some of them. The sample lists about 29,000 clones; roughly nine tenths were seen once. The sample taken for sequencing was peripheral blood. The receptors stem from a human donor in a cohort sampled during active COVID-19.

This CDR3 is CASSVAVGVTDTQYF. DNA of the CDR3: TGTGCCAGCAGCGTAGCTGTCGGAGTCACAGATACGCAGTATTTT. V usage is TRBV9 and J usage is TRBJ2-3; D unresolved. Germline assignment: CDR1 SGDLS and CDR2 YYNGEE. The CDR3 totals 15 residues. V was trimmed by 0 bases and J by 2 bases, leaving 10 bases between them.

This sequence joins TRBV4-3 and TRBJ2-2; TRBD2 matches at 13 bases. V shed 4 bases, J shed 5 bases, and the junction held 4 bases outside the gene matches. This CDR3 spans 16 amino acids. CDR1 and CDR2 (germline): LGHNA, YSLEER. The CDR3 nucleotides are TGCGCCAGCAGCCTGACTAGCGGGGGGTTTACCGGGGAGCTGTTTTTT. This codes for CASSLTSGGFTGELFF.

The chain uses TRBV2 and TRBJ2-3; TRBD2 aligns across 9 bases. The junction had 8 bases not matched to a gene; V was cut back by 5 bases and J by 8 bases. Looked up from germline, CDR1 is SNHLY and CDR2 is FYNNEI. The CDR3 extends over 14 amino acids. The CDR3 region is CASSRSGGRGTQYF. The CDR3 nucleotides read TGTGCCAGCAGTAGGAGCGGGGGGCGGGGTACGCAGTATTTT. Together with reference TRBV2 and TRBJ2-3, the CDR3 gives the full variable domain: EPEVTQTPSHQVTQMGQEVILRCVPISNHLYFYWYRQILGQKVEFLVSFYNNEISEKSEIFDDQFSVERPDGSNFTLKIRSTKLEDSAMYFCASSRSGGRGTQYFGPGTRLTVL.

The chain is built from TRBV7-2 and TRBJ2-7; TRBD2 matches at 7 bases. V shed 2 bases, J shed 2 bases, and the junction held 3 bases outside the gene matches. Germline V CDR1 and CDR2: SGHTA, FQGNSA. This CDR3 spans 14 amino acids. CDR3 in DNA: TGTGCCAGCAGCTTATCCGGGGGGACCTACGAGCAGTACTTC. This gives the protein CASSLSGGTYEQYF. Drawing the rest from reference TRBV7-2 and TRBJ2-7, the complete variable domain is GAGVSQSPSNKVTEKGKDVELRCDPISGHTALYWYRQSLGQGLEFLIYFQGNSAPDKSGLPSDRFSAERTGGSVSTLTIQRTQQEDSAVYLCASSLSGGTYEQYFGPGTRLTVT.

The chain joins TRBV3-1 (or the pseudogene TRBV3-2) to TRBJ1-6; 7 bases are a match to TRBD1. CDR1 is LGHDT and CDR2 is YNNKEL in the germline V gene (reference sequence). Trimming took 5 bases from V and 8 from J; bases not matched to a gene: 12. CDR3 size: 16 residues. The chain's CDR3 is CASSDTGTVWYSPLHF. CDR3 nucleotide sequence: TGTGCCAGCAGCGACACCGGGACAGTGTGGTATTCACCCCTCCACTTT.

CDR3 sequence (DNA): TGTGCCAGCTCACCACCGTCGGGACAGGGGGCCAGCAATCAGCCCCAGCATTTT. Its protein product is CASSPPSGQGASNQPQHF. The chain combines TRBV18 with TRBJ1-5; TRBD1 matches 12 bases. Trimming removed 0 bases from V and 1 base from J; junction bases left unmatched: 4. The CDR3 runs to 18 residues. The germline V gene has CDR1 KGHSH and CDR2 LQKENI.

V gene TRBV15 combines with J gene TRBJ2-7; D is possibly TRBD1 (6 bases). The CDR3 covers 14 residues. Trimming took 0 bases from V and 3 from J, leaving 9 bases between them. Germline CDR1 reads LNHNV; CDR2 reads YYDKDF (reference sequence). CDR3: CATSRDRGGYEQYF. The CDR3 DNA is TGTGCCACCAGCAGAGATAGAGGGGGCTACGAGCAGTACTTC.

The chain links TRBV7-6 to TRBJ2-3; 15 bases map to TRBD2. Germline assignment: CDR1 SGHVS and CDR2 FNYEAQ. The CDR3 is 17 residues long. With 4 bases clipped from V and 6 bases from J, the junction kept 8 bases outside the gene matches. The CDR3 loop reads CASSSRTSGGAIDTQYF. The CDR3, as DNA: TGTGCCAGCAGCTCACGGACTAGCGGGGGGGCAATTGATACGCAGTATTTT.

The chain joins TRBV2 to TRBJ1-2; D is undetermined. The CDR3 sequence is 13 residues long. The V gene lost 7 bases and the J gene lost 1 base, with 10 bases spanning the gap. CDR1 and CDR2 (germline): SNHLY, FYNNEI. The CDR3 nucleotides are TGTGCCAGCATCCGTGAACTTAACTATGGCTACACCTTC. It encodes CASIRELNYGYTF.

This sequence joins TRBV6-5 and TRBJ2-5; maybe TRBD2 (5 bases). The ends were cut back, 8 bases at V and 3 bases at J, with 13 bases in the middle. The length of the CDR3 is 13 residues. Germline V gene data show CDR1 as MNHEY and CDR2 as SVGAGI. The CDR3, as DNA: TGTGCCAGCGGACTGGTCCAAAAAGAGACCCAGTACTTC. Translated, it gives CASGLVQKETQYF.

This sequence joins TRBV20-1 and TRBJ1-1; D is ambiguous. The V end was cut by 6 bases, the J end by 4 bases, with 9 bases between. The CDR3 loop spans 11 amino acids. Germline CDR1 and CDR2: DFQATT and SNEGSKA (reference sequence). For the CDR3, the DNA is TGCAGTGCCATCCCGAGCACTGAAGCTTTCTTT. This encodes CSAIPSTEAFF.

The chain is built from TRBV7-2 and TRBJ2-5; 7 bases align to TRBD1. CDR3 length: 14 amino acids. Germline values: CDR1 SGHTA, CDR2 FQGNSA. The junction had 10 bases not matched to a gene; V was cut back by 5 bases and J by 7 bases. CDR3 amino acids: CASSPTGNEGTQYF. CDR3 in DNA: TGTGCCAGCAGCCCGACAGGGAACGAAGGGACCCAGTACTTC.

The CDR3 loop reads CASSHVGGDPYEQYF. CDR3 nucleotide sequence: TGTGCCAGCAGCCACGTGGGGGGAGACCCCTACGAGCAGTACTTC. V gene TRBV16 combines with J gene TRBJ2-7, with D perhaps matching TRBD2 (6 bases). V was shortened by 3 bases and J by 2 bases, with 14 bases between the two germline ends. The CDR3 has 15 residues. Germline loops: CDR1 KGHSY, CDR2 FQNENV.

This clone was seen only a few times. The chain uses TRBV2 and TRBJ1-2, with no clear D. CDR1 SNHLY and CDR2 FYNNEI come from the germline V gene. This CDR3 has 12 residues. Between the trimmed V and J ends, which lost 6 bases and 8 bases, there was a span of 13 bases. CDR3 nucleotides: TGTGCCAGCAGGAACATCGAGGGCGGCTACACCTTC. Amino acids: CASRNIEGGYTF.

In this sample, this clone turned up once. This rearrangement joins TRBV4-3 to TRBJ2-7, with TRBD1 matching over 7 bases. The V gene's germline CDR1 is LGHNA and CDR2 YSLEER. With V trimmed by 5 bases and J by 3 bases, 4 bases remained unmatched. The length of the CDR3 is 13 residues. The CDR3 loop is CASSAGDSYEQYF. The CDR3 bases are TGCGCCAGCAGCGCTGGGGACAGCTACGAGCAGTACTTC.